Reported below is one T cell receptor (beta chain). This sample was included in a study of blood T cell repertoires in COVID-19. Overall study context: Whether acute or convalescent, the COVID-19 samples came from the United States, Italy and Spain. PBMCs, B-cell-depleted T cells, or T cells were the source of the cDNA or gDNA that made up the material.

The method was immunoSEQ multiplex PCR; TCRdb's version includes in-frame clones alone and lacks a portion of them. The table records 95,000 to 150,000 clones, around 86% of them present only once. CDR3 length: 15 residues. V gave up 4 bases and J gave up 6 bases, with 16 bases separating them. From germline, CDR1 is LGHDT and CDR2 YNNKEL (reference sequence). The chain combines TRBV3-1 (or the pseudogene TRBV3-2) with TRBJ2-4; D not resolved. Sequencing was carried out using peripheral blood. This TCR came from a woman older than 75 with acute or convalescent COVID-19. The CDR3 spells CASSPKHDSLNIQYF. Written as DNA, the CDR3 is TGTGCCAGCAGCCCAAAACACGATTCCTTAAACATTCAGTACTTC.